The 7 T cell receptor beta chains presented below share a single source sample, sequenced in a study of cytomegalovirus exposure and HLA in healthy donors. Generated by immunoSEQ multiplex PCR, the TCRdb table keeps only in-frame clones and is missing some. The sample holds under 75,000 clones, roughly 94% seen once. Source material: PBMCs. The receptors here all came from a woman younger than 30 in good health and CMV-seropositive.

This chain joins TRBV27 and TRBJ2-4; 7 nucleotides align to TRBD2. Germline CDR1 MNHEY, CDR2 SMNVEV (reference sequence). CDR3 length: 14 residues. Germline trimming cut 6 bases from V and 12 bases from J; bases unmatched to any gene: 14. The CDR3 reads CASSHDKGREDQYF. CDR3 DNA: TGTGCCAGCAGCCACGACAAGGGGAGGGAGGATCAGTACTTC.

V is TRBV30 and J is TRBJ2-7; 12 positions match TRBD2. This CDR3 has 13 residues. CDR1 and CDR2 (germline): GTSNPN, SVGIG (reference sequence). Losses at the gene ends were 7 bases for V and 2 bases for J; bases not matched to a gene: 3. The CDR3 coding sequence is TGTGCCTTTAGGACTAGCGGGGCCTACGAGCAGTACTTC. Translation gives CAFRTSGAYEQYF.

The CDR3 region is CASSLAQSDEKLFF. The CDR3 region has the DNA TGCGCCAGCAGCTTGGCTCAGAGCGATGAAAAACTGTTTTTT. The chain carries TRBV5-1 and TRBJ1-4; no clear D gene. In germline, CDR1 is SGHRS, CDR2 YFSETQ. The CDR3 contains 14 residues. With 0 bases removed from V and 6 bases from J, the gap between germline ends came to 9 bases.

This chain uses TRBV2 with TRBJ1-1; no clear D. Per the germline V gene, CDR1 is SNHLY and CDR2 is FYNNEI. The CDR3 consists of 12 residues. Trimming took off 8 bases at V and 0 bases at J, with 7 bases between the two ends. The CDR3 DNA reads TGTGCCAGCGGAGGGATGAACACTGAAGCTTTCTTT. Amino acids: CASGGMNTEAFF. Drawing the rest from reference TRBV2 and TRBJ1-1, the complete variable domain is EPEVTQTPSHQVTQMGQEVILRCVPISNHLYFYWYRQILGQKVEFLVSFYNNEISEKSEIFDDQFSVERPDGSNFTLKIRSTKLEDSAMYFCASGGMNTEAFFGQGTRLTVV.

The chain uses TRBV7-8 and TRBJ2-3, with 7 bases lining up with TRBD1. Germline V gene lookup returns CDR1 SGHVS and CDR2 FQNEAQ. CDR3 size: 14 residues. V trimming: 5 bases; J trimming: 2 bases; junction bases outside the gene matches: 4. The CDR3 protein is CASSQDRTTDTQYF. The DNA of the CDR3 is TGTGCCAGCAGCCAGGACAGGACCACAGATACGCAGTATTTT.

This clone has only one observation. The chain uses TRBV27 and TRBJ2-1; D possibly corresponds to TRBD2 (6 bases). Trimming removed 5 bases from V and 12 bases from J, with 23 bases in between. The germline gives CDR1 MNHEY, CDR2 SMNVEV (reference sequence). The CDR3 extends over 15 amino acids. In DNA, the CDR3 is TGTGCCAGCAGTAACACGTGGGGGGTCTTGGATGGGCAGTTCTTC. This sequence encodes CASSNTWGVLDGQFF.

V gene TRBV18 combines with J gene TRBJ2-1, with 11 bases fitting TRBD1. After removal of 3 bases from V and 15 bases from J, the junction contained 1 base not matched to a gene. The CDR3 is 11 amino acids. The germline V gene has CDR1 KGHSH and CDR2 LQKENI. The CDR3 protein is CASSPGTGGFF. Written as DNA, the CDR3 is TGTGCCAGCTCACCGGGGACAGGGGGGTTCTTC.